The entry below describes one T cell receptor (beta chain). Its antigen is currently unknown. The data were taken from a study of cytomegalovirus exposure and HLA in healthy donors. Germline trimming cut 1 base from V and 6 bases from J; bases unmatched to any gene: 3. Germline V CDR1 and CDR2: LGHNA, YNFKEQ. This CDR3 is built from 14 residues. Findings of the study overall: Analysis performed later found over 15,000 TCR beta sequences associated with HLA alleles at 0.05 false discovery rate.

The primer mix had 60 Vbeta and 13 Jbeta primers. Only in-frame clones appear in the TCRdb table, and some are missing; sequencing was by immunoSEQ multiplex PCR. This repertoire includes about 75,000 clones. This receptor was identified in a man aged 35 to 55 in good health and CMV-seronegative. Input material: PBMCs. V usage is TRBV4-2 and J usage is TRBJ1-2, with 9 bases identical to TRBD1. The CDR3 DNA is TGTGCCAGCAGCCAAGCACGGACAGGGGATGGCTACACCTTC. Translated, it gives CASSQARTGDGYTF.